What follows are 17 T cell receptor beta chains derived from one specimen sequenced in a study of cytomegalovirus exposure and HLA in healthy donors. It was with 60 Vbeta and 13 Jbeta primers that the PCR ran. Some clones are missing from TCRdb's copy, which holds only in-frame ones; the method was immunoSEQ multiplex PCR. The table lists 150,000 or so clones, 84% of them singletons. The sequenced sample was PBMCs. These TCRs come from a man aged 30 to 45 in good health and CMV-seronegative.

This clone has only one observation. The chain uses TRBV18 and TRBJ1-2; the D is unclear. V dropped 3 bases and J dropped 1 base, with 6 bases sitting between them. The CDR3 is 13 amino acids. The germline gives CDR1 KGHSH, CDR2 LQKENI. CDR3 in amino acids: CASSPAYNYGYTF. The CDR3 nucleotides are TGTGCCAGCTCACCGGCATATAACTATGGCTACACCTTC.

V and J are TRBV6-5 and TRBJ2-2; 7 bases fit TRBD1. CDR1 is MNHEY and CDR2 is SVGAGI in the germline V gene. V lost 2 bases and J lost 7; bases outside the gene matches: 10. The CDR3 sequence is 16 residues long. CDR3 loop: CASSYGGTDILGELFF. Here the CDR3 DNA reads TGTGCCAGCAGTTACGGTGGGACAGATATTCTCGGGGAGCTGTTTTTT.

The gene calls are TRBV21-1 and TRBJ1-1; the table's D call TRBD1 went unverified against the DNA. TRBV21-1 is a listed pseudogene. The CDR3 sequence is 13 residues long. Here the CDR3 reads CASSKDRNTEAFF. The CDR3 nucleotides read TGTGCCAGCAGCAAAGACAGGAACACTGAAGCTTTCTTT.

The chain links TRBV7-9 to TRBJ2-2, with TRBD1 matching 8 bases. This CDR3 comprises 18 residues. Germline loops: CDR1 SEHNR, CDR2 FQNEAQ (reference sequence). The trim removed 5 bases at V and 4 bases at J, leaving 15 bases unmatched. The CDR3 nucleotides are TGTGCCAGCAGCCCGCCCCGGGGGCACAGGGGGTCCACCGGGGAGCTGTTTTTT. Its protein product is CASSPPRGHRGSTGELFF.

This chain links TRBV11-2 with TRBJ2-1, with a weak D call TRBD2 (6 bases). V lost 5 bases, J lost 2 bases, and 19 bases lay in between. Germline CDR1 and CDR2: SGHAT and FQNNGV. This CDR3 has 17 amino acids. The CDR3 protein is CASSHPGVAETYNEQFF. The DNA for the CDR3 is TGTGCCAGCAGCCACCCGGGCGTAGCGGAAACCTACAATGAGCAGTTCTTC.

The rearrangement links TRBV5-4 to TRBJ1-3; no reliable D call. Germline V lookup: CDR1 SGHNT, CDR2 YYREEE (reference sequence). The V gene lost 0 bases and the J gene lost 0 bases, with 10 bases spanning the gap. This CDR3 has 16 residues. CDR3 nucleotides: TGTGCCAGCAGCTTGGGTGATCCTAGCTCTGGAAACACCATATATTTT. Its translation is CASSLGDPSSGNTIYF.

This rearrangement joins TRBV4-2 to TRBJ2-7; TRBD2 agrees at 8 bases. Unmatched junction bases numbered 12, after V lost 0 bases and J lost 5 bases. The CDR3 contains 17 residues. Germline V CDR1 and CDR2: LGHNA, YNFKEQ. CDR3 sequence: CASSQEPQGSGTNEQYF. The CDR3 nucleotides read TGTGCCAGCAGCCAAGAACCTCAGGGTAGCGGGACAAACGAGCAGTACTTC.

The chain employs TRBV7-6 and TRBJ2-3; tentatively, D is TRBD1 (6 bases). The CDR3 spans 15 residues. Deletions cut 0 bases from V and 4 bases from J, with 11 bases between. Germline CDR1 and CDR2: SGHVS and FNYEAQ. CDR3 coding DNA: TGTGCCAGCAGCTTAGCGCCAGGGGCATCAGATACGCAGTATTTT. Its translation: CASSLAPGASDTQYF.

CDR3 residues: CASSSKGLGQGNSPLHF. The CDR3 DNA is TGCGCCAGCAGCTCAAAAGGTCTAGGACAGGGAAATTCACCCCTCCACTTT. The V and J genes are TRBV5-1 and TRBJ1-6; 8 bases map to TRBD1. Trimming took 3 bases from V and 7 from J; bases not matched to a gene: 12. Germline CDR1 reads SGHRS; CDR2 reads YFSETQ. CDR3 length: 17 amino acids.

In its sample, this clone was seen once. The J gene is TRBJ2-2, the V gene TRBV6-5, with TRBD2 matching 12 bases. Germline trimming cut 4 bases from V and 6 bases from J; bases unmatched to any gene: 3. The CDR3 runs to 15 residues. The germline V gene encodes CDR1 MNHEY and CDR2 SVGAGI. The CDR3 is CASSWTSGMAGELFF. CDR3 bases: TGTGCCAGCAGTTGGACTAGCGGGATGGCCGGGGAGCTGTTTTTT.

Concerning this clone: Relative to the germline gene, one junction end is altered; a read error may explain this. For the CDR3, the DNA is TGTGCTAGCAGCTTATGGCGACTAGAACATATTAACACCGGGGAGCTGTTTTTT. Encoded protein: CASSLWRLEHINTGELFF. The genes are TRBV7-7 and TRBJ2-2; a weak D match, TRBD2 (6 bases). The germline V gene encodes CDR1 SSHAT and CDR2 FNYEAQ (reference sequence). This CDR3 comprises 18 residues. The full variable domain, in which reference TRBV7-7 and TRBJ2-2 provide the parts outside the CDR3, is GAGVSQSPRYKVTKRGQDVTLRCDPISSHATLYWYQQALGQGPEFLTYFNYEAQPDKSGLPSDRFSAERPEGSISTLTIQRTEQRDSAMYRCASSLWRLEHINTGELFFGEGSRLTVL.

The CDR3 region is CASRRDYQETQYF. CDR3 bases: TGCGCCAGCAGACGGGACTACCAAGAGACCCAGTACTTC. The V and J genes are TRBV5-1 and TRBJ2-5; possible D gene TRBD2, 6 bases. The length of the CDR3 is 13 residues. Trimming stripped 5 bases from V and 0 bases from J, with 8 bases between. CDR1 SGHRS and CDR2 YFSETQ come from the germline V gene.

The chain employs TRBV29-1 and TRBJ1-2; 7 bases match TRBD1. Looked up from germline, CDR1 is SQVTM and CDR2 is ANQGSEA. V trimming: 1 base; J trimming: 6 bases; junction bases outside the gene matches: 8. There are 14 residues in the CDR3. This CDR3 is CSVEGPKGAHGYTF. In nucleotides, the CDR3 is TGCAGCGTTGAAGGCCCTAAGGGGGCGCATGGCTACACCTTC.

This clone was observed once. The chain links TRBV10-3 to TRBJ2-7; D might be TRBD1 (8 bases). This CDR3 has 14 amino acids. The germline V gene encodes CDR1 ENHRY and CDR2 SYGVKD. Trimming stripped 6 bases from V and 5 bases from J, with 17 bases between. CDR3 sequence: CAIRGRGQDDEQYF. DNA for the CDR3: TGTGCCATCAGGGGGAGGGGACAGGACGACGAGCAGTACTTC.

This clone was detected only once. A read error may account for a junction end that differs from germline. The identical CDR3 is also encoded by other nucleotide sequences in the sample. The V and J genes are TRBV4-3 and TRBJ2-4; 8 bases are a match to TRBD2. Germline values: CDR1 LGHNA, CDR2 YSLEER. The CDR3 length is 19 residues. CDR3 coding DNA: TGCGCCAGCAGCCAAGAACTAGCGGTCCGTTTGGTGGCCAAAAACATTCAATACTTC. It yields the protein CASSQELAVRLVAKNIQYF.

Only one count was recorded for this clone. This chain's CDR3 is CASSSAGTGLYEQYF. In DNA, the CDR3 is TGCGCCAGCAGCTCAGCCGGGACAGGGCTCTACGAGCAGTACTTC. The genes are TRBV5-1 and TRBJ2-7, with 9 nucleotides matching TRBD1. Germline assignment: CDR1 SGHRS and CDR2 YFSETQ. Germline trimming cut 3 bases from V and 3 bases from J; bases unmatched to any gene: 7. The CDR3 runs 15 residues. Based on the CDR3 plus reference TRBV5-1 and TRBJ2-7, the full variable domain is KAGVTQTPRYLIKTRGQQVTLSCSPISGHRSVSWYQQTPGQGLQFLFEYFSETQRNKGNFPGRFSGRQFSNSRSEMNVSTLELGDSALYLCASSSAGTGLYEQYFGPGTRLTVT.

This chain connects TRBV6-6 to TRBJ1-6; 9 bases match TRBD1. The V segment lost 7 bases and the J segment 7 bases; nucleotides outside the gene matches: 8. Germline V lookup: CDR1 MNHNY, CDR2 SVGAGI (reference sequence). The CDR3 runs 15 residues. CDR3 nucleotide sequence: TGTGCCAGCAAACCGACAGGGGGTGCGAATTCACCCCTCCACTTT. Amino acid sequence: CASKPTGGANSPLHF.